This passage covers 6 T cell receptor beta chains from one sample sequenced in a study of Graves' ophthalmopathy and Graves' hyperthyroidism. Scientists amplified the TCR beta CDR3 regions from RNA transcripts. First-round RT-PCR used HTBI primers; second-round multiplex PCR followed. A single record per CDR3 protein comes from TCRdb applying MiXCR to the multiplex PCR reads. Among some 150,000 distinct CDR3 sequences listed, 35% to 45% were seen once. The specimen sequenced was peripheral blood. The receptors were gathered from a man aged 25 to 40 with Graves' ophthalmopathy.

This clonotype was recorded only once. V usage is TRBV12-3 or TRBV12-4 and J usage is TRBJ1-5, with D tentatively TRBD1 (6 bases). This CDR3 comprises 15 residues. The germline V and J ends were trimmed by 5 bases and 1 base, with 12 bases remaining between them. CDR3: CASSPATGSNQPQHF. CDR3 sequence (DNA): TGTGCCAGCAGTCCAGCTACAGGGAGCAATCAGCCCCAGCATTTT.

The chain uses TRBV6-1 and TRBJ1-2; D remains ambiguous. Germline assignment: CDR1 MNHNS and CDR2 SASEGT. This CDR3 has 13 amino acids. Trimming removed 2 bases from V and 2 bases from J, with 6 bases in between. The CDR3 spells CASSEISNYGYTF. In DNA form, the CDR3 reads TGTGCCAGCAGTGAAATTTCAAACTATGGCTACACCTTC.

This clonotype appeared once. CDR3 loop: CASRDHGGYEQYF. Written as DNA, the CDR3 is TGTGCCAGCAGGGATCACGGGGGATACGAGCAGTACTTC. The rearrangement links TRBV6-2 or TRBV6-3 to TRBJ2-7, with D maybe TRBD2 (6 bases). Trimming stripped 6 bases from V and 4 bases from J, with 13 bases between. The CDR3 runs 13 residues. The germline V gene has CDR1 MNHEY and CDR2 SVGEGT.

The chain recombines TRBV6-1 with TRBJ1-1; D perhaps matches TRBD1 (5 bases). Trimming shortened V by 7 bases and J by 1 base, and 13 bases separated the two germline ends. The V gene's germline CDR1 is MNHNS and CDR2 SASEGT. This CDR3 has 14 residues. The CDR3 loop reads CASNRGLPNTEAFF. The CDR3 DNA reads TGTGCCAGCAATAGGGGACTGCCGAACACTGAAGCTTTCTTT.

At least ten counts were recorded for this clonotype. The J gene is TRBJ2-3, the V gene TRBV12-3 or TRBV12-4; 8 bases agree with TRBD2. CDR3 size: 14 residues. With 9 bases clipped from V and 2 bases from J, the junction kept 7 bases outside the gene matches. CDR3 in amino acids: CASLLAGITDTQYF. The CDR3, as DNA: TGTGCCAGTCTTCTAGCGGGTATCACAGATACGCAGTATTTT.

This clonotype was picked up many times. The chain is built from TRBV10-3 and TRBJ2-7; the D is unclear. Germline lookup yields CDR1 ENHRY and CDR2 SYGVKD. Trimming pared 3 bases from V and 1 base from J, leaving 7 bases between. This CDR3 spans 13 amino acids. This chain's CDR3 is CAISDGGSYEQYF. CDR3 DNA: TGTGCCATCAGTGACGGTGGATCCTACGAGCAGTACTTC.